This passage covers 14 T cell receptor beta chains from one sample sequenced in a study of T cells in Graves' hyperthyroidism and ophthalmopathy. What was amplified from RNA transcripts were TCR beta CDR3 regions. The HTBI primer set drove a first-round RT-PCR of the TCR CDR3. TCRdb processed the multiplex PCR reads anew with MiXCR; each CDR3 protein has one entry. The sample consists of under 400,000 distinct CDR3 sequences, 16% of them appearing once. The sequenced sample consisted of blood. Receptor source: a man younger than 40 with Graves' hyperthyroidism.

This clonotype was detected only a few times. This chain joins TRBV10-3 and TRBJ1-1; D is perhaps TRBD1 (5 bases). This CDR3 is 12 amino acids long. CDR1 ENHRY and CDR2 SYGVKD come from the germline V gene. Trimming cost V 0 bases and J 12 bases, with 11 bases left between them. The CDR3 coding sequence is TGTGCCATCAGTGAGTCAACGGGGGGAACTTTCTTT. As protein: CAISESTGGTFF.

The chain has TRBV3-1 and TRBJ2-5, with D possibly TRBD2 on 5 matching bases. The CDR3 has 16 residues. With 4 bases removed from V and 5 bases from J, the gap between germline ends came to 20 bases. The germline gives CDR1 LGHDT, CDR2 YNNKEL (reference sequence). The DNA for the CDR3 is TGTGCCAGCAGCCCCCGAGGGATTTCCCGCGGGGAGACCCAGTACTTC. Its translation: CASSPRGISRGETQYF.

In its sample, this clonotype was seen many times. For the CDR3, the DNA is TGTGCCAGCAGTTGGGCTAGCGGGGGGGGCTCCTACAATGAGCAGTTCTTC. Translating gives CASSWASGGGSYNEQFF. The chain has TRBV28 and TRBJ2-1; 12 bases match TRBD2. The V gene end was trimmed by 4 bases and the J gene end by 0 bases; junction bases not matched to a gene: 4. Germline V gene sequence: CDR1 MDHEN, CDR2 SYDVKM. The CDR3 consists of 17 residues.

This clonotype was seen repeatedly, ten times or more. The chain recombines TRBV28 with TRBJ2-1; no reliable D call. V was pared by 8 bases and J by 6 bases, with 8 bases between. The V gene's germline CDR1 is MDHEN and CDR2 SYDVKM. This CDR3 has 11 residues. CDR3 sequence: CASLQLNEQFF. The CDR3 coding sequence is TGTGCCAGCCTACAGCTCAATGAGCAGTTCTTC.

This clonotype was detected only a few times. The V call is TRBV11-2, the J call TRBJ1-2, with TRBD1 as a possible D gene (5 bases). V lost 1 base, J lost 2 bases, and 14 bases lay in between. The CDR3 length is 16 residues. Germline loops: CDR1 SGHAT, CDR2 FQNNGV. CDR3 residues: CASSLGVAAGNYGYTF. The CDR3 DNA follows: TGTGCCAGCAGCTTAGGGGTTGCGGCAGGGAACTATGGCTACACCTTC.

This chain links TRBV9 with TRBJ1-6; 8 bases map to TRBD1. Germline CDR1 is SGDLS and CDR2 is YYNGEE. The CDR3 spans 15 residues. The junction had 7 bases not matched to a gene; V was cut back by 4 bases and J by 7 bases. CDR3 residues: CASSPRRQGNSPLHF. In DNA form, the CDR3 reads TGTGCCAGCAGCCCAAGGAGACAGGGGAATTCACCCCTCCACTTT.

This clonotype was recorded many times. The V and J genes are TRBV11-2 and TRBJ1-2; D gene ambiguous. The CDR3 contains 14 residues. Germline CDR1 is SGHAT and CDR2 is FQNNGV. V dropped 0 bases and J dropped 5 bases, with 10 bases sitting between them. In nucleotides, the CDR3 is TGTGCCAGCAGCTTAGAAACAGAGCCATATGGCTACACCTTC. This gives the protein CASSLETEPYGYTF.

This clonotype came up many times. The V call is TRBV6-1, the J call TRBJ2-1, with 11 nucleotides matching TRBD2. Germline CDR1 MNHNS, CDR2 SASEGT. The J segment lost 7 bases and the V segment lost 6 bases, leaving 8 bases of the junction unmatched. This CDR3 contains 15 residues. The CDR3 loop is CASRLAGGQGNEQFF. DNA for the CDR3: TGTGCCAGCAGGTTAGCGGGAGGGCAGGGAAATGAGCAGTTCTTC.

A word on this clonotype: This may be a read error: a much more frequent sequence differs by one nucleotide. V and J are TRBV28 and TRBJ2-7; the D gene is possibly TRBD2 (5 bases). V dropped 7 bases and J dropped 7 bases, with 17 bases sitting between them. There are 13 residues in the CDR3. The germline gives CDR1 MDHEN, CDR2 SYDVKM. The CDR3 here is CASMGVGSGEQYF. The DNA of the CDR3 is TGTGCCAGCATGGGAGTGGGGTCGGGTGAGCAGTACTTC.

J is TRBJ2-5 and V is TRBV20-1; tentatively, D is TRBD1 (6 bases). The V gene's germline CDR1 is DFQATT and CDR2 SNEGSKA (reference sequence). This CDR3 comprises 15 residues. The V gene lost 3 bases and the J gene lost 1 base, with 15 bases spanning the gap. The CDR3 DNA follows: TGCAGTGCTAGGCCCGCCGGGACACTCCAAGAGACCCAGTACTTC. This encodes CSARPAGTLQETQYF.

V is TRBV2 and J is TRBJ1-4; no clear D gene. The germline gives CDR1 SNHLY, CDR2 FYNNEI. Trimming removed 2 bases from V and 0 bases from J, with 10 bases in between. This CDR3 comprises 16 residues. The CDR3 DNA reads as TGTGCCAGCAGTGAATTGACGGCCGCAACTAATGAAAAACTGTTTTTT. The encoded protein is CASSELTAATNEKLFF.

In this sample, this clonotype turned up many times. The chain has TRBV20-1 and TRBJ2-1, with D perhaps matching TRBD2 (5 bases). The CDR3 is 13 residues long. V lost 5 bases and J 7 bases, leaving 15 bases between the germline ends. From germline, CDR1 is DFQATT and CDR2 SNEGSKA (reference sequence). The CDR3 sequence is CSAPTRIANEQFF. DNA for the CDR3: TGCAGTGCTCCGACCCGCATAGCGAATGAGCAGTTCTTC.

This clonotype showed up many times. The CDR3 DNA reads TGCAGTGCTAGGGCCCCGGGGACGCCCATTAATGAGCAGTTCTTC. This gives the protein CSARAPGTPINEQFF. The chain carries TRBV20-1 and TRBJ2-1; the D gene could be TRBD1 or TRBD2 (5 bases each). The V gene's germline CDR1 is DFQATT and CDR2 SNEGSKA (reference sequence). CDR3 length: 15 residues. Trimming shortened V by 3 bases and J by 7 bases, and 19 bases separated the two germline ends.

The sample holds a few counts of this clonotype. The rearrangement links TRBV7-3 to TRBJ2-1; 9 positions agree with TRBD2. The CDR3 contains 15 residues. In germline, CDR1 is SGHTA, CDR2 FQGTGA. J was trimmed by 9 bases and V by 5 bases; bases with no gene match: 11. The CDR3 is CASSQTSGMAGEQFF. The CDR3 coding sequence is TGTGCCAGCAGCCAGACTAGCGGTATGGCGGGTGAGCAGTTCTTC.